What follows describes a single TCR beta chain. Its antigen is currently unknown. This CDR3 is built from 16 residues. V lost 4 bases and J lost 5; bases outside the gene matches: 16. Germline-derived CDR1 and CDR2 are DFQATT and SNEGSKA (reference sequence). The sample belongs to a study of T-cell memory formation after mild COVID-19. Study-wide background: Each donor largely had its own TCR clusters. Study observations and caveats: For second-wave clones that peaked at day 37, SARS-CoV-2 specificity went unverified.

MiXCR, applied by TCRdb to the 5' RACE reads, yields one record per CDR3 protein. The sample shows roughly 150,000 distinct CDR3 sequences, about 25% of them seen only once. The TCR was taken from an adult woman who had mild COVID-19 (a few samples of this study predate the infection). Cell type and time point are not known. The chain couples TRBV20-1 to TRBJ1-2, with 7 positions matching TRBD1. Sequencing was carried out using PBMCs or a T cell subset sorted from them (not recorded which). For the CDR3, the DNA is TGCAGTGCTATCCTCCCCCCAGGGGGAATTAGATATGGCTACACCTTC. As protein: CSAILPPGGIRYGYTF.